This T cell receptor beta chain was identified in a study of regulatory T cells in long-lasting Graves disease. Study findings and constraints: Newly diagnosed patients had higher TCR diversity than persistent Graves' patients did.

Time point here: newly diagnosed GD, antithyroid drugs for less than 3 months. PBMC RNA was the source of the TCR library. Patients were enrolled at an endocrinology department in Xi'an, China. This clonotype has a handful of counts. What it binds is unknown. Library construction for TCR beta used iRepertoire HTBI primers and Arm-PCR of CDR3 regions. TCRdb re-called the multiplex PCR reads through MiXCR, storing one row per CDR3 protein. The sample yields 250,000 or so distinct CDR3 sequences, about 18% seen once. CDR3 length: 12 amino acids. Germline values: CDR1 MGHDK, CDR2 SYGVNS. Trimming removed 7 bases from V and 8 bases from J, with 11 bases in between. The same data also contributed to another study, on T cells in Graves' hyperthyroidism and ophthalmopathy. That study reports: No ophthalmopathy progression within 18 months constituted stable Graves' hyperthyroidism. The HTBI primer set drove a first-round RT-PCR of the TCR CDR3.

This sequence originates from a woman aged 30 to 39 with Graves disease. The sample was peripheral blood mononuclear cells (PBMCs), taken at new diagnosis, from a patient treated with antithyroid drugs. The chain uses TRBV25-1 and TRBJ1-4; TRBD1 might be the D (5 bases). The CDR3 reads CASTKGSEKLFF. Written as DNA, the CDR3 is TGTGCCAGCACAAAGGGGTCCGAAAAACTGTTTTTT.